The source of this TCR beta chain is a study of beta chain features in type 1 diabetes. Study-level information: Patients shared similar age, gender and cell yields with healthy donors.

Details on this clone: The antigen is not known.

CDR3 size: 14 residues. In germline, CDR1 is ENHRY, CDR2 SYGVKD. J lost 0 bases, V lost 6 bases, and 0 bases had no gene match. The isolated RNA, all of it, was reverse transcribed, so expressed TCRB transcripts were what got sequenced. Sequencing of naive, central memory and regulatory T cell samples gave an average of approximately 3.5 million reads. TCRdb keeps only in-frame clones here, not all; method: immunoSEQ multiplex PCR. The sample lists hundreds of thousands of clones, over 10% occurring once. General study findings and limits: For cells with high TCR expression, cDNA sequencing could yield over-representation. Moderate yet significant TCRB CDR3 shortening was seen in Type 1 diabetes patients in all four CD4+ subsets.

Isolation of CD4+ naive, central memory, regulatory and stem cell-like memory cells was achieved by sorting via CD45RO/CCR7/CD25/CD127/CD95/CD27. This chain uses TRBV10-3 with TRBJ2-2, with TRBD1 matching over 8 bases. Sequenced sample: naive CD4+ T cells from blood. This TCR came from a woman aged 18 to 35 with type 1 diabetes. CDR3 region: CAIRTGANTGELFF. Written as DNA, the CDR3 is TGTGCCATCAGGACAGGGGCGAACACCGGGGAGCTGTTTTTT.